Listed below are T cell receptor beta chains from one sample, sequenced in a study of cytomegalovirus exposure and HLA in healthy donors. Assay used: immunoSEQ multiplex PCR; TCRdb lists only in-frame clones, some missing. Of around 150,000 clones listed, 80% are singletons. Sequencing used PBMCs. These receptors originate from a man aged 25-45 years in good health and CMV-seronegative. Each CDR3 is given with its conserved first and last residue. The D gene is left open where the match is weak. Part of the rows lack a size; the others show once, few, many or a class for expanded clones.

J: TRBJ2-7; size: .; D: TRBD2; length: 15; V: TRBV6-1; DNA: TGTGCCAGCAGTGAACCGGGACTAGCGGGAAGGGAGCAGTACTTC; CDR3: CASSEPGLAGREQYF
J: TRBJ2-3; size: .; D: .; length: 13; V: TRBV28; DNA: TGTGCCAGCACCCATCCCCTGAGGGATACGCAGTATTTT; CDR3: CASTHPLRDTQYF
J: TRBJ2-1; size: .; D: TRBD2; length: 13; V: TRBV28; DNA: TGTGCCACCGTGGCTAGCGGGAGTTATGAGCAGTTCTTC; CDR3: CATVASGSYEQFF
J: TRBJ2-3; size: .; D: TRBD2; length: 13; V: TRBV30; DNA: TGTGCCTGGATAAGCGGGAGGCAAGATACGCAGTATTTT; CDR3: CAWISGRQDTQYF
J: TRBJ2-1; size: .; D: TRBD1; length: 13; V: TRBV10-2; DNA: TGCGCCAGCAGTTCACAGGGGTACAATGAGCAGTTCTTC; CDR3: CASSSQGYNEQFF
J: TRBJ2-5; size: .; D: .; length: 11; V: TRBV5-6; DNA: TGTGCCAGCAGCCTGCTAGGGGCCCAGTACTTC; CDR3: CASSLLGAQYF
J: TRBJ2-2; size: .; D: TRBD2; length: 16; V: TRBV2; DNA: TGTGCCAGCAGTGATACTAGCGGACTAAACACCGGGGAGCTGTTTTTT; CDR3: CASSDTSGLNTGELFF
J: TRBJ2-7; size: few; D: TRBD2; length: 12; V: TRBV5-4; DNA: TGTGCCAGCAGCTGGGGGGGGAACGAGCAGTACTTC; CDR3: CASSWGGNEQYF
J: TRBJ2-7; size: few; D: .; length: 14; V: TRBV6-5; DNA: TGTGCCAGCAGTTACTCTTCTAGGTACTACGAGCAGTACTTC; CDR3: CASSYSSRYYEQYF
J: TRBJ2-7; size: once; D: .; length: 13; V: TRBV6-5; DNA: TGTGCCAGCACGACCCCAGGATCCGGCGAGCAGTACTTC; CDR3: CASTTPGSGEQYF
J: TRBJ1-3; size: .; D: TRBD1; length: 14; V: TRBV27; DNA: TGTGCCAGTTCCACGCGGGACAGGAGAAACACCATATATTTT; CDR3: CASSTRDRRNTIYF
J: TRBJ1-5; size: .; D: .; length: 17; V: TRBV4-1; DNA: TGCGCCAGCAGCCTACGAATAGACCGGGTTAGCAATCAGCCCCAGCATTTT; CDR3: CASSLRIDRVSNQPQHF
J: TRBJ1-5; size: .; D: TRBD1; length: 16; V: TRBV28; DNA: TGTGCCAGCAGGGGCGGGACAGGGATTTTCAATCAGCCCCAGCATTTT; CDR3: CASRGGTGIFNQPQHF
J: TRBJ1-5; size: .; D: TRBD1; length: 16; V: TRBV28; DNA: TGTGCCAGCATTCCCATGGGGAGACAGGGGCATCAGCCCCAGCATTTT; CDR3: CASIPMGRQGHQPQHF
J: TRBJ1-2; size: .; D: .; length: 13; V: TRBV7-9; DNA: TGTGCCAGCAGCCCTACCACAGGGTCCGGCTACACCTTC; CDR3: CASSPTTGSGYTF
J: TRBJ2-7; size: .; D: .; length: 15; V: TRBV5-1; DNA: TGCGCCAGCAGCCCGAGACCGGACAACTCCTACGAGCAGTACTTC; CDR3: CASSPRPDNSYEQYF
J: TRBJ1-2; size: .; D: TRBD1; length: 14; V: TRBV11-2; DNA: TGTGCCAGCAGCCCCCGAGAGGGGGCAAATGGCTACACCTTC; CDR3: CASSPREGANGYTF
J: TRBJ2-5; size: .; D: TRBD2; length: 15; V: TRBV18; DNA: TGTGCCAGCTCACCGGCGGGAGGAAACCAAGAGACCCAGTACTTC; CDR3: CASSPAGGNQETQYF
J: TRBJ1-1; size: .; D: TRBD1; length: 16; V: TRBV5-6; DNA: TGTGCCAGCAGCTTCCCACGGACAGGGACCACCACTGAAGCTTTCTTT; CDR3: CASSFPRTGTTTEAFF
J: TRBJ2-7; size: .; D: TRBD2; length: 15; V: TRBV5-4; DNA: TGTGCCAGCAGCGAAAAAGCGGGAGGCCCCCTCGAGCAGTACTTC; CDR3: CASSEKAGGPLEQYF
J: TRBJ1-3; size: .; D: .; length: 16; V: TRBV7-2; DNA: TGTGCCAGCAGCCTACGTACAGCCCTCTCTGGAAACACCATATATTTT; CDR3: CASSLRTALSGNTIYF
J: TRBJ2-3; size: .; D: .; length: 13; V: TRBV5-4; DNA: TGTGCCAGCAGCTTGGACAGCCCAGATACGCAGTATTTT; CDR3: CASSLDSPDTQYF
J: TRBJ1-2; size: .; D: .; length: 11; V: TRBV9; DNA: TGTGCCAGCAGCGCAGGGGTTGGCTACACCTTC; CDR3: CASSAGVGYTF
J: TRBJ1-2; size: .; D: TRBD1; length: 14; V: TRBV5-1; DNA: TGCGCCAGCAGCAGAGGAGGACAGGGCTATGGCTACACCTTC; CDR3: CASSRGGQGYGYTF
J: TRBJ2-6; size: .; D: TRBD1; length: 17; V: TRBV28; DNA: TGTGCCAGCAGTACCCCGGGACAGGGTTACGGGGCCAACGTCCTGACTTTC; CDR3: CASSTPGQGYGANVLTF
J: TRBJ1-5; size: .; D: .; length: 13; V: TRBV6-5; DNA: TGTGCCAGCGCAAGGCAGGGTTATCAGCCCCAGCATTTT; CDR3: CASARQGYQPQHF
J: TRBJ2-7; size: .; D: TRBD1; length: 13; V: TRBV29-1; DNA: TGCAGCGTGCTTAGACAGGGCTCCTACGAGCAGTACTTC; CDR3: CSVLRQGSYEQYF
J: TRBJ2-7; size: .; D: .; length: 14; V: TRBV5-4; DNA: TGTGCCAGCAGCACCTTAATCGCCTCTAACGAGCAGTACTTC; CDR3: CASSTLIASNEQYF
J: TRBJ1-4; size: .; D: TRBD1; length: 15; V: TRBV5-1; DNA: TGCGCCAGCAGCAGCACAGGGGGCGTGGATGAAAAACTGTTTTTT; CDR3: CASSSTGGVDEKLFF